This record covers a single TCR beta chain. This sample was included in a study of shared clonotypes between healthy human individuals. The method was immunoSEQ multiplex PCR; TCRdb's version includes in-frame clones alone and lacks a portion of them. Of roughly 1,000,000 clones listed, approximately 80% were seen once; the top ten hold 0.5% to 0.65%. CDR3 length equals 15 residues. With 10 bases clipped from V and 2 bases from J, the junction kept 9 bases outside the gene matches. CDR1 is ENHRY and CDR2 is SYGVKD in the germline V gene. The sequencing sample was made of memory CD4+ T cells from PBMCs. Subset defined: CD45RA-negative fraction. This clonotype originated in a man aged 18 to 29 in good health. Some clones in this sample may be carry-over from other donors' samples. The chain carries TRBV10-3 and TRBJ2-7, with TRBD1 matching 12 bases. The CDR3 region has the DNA TGTGCCACACACACCGGGACAGGGGGCGCCTACGAGCAGTACTTC. This codes for CATHTGTGGAYEQYF.